This is a list of T cell receptor beta chains from one sample in a study of regulatory T cells in long-lasting Graves disease. In TCRdb, the multiplex PCR reads were re-called with MiXCR into one record per CDR3 protein. The table shows under 450,000 distinct CDR3 sequences, with about 10% occurring only once. The sample was also reused in another study, on T cells in Graves' hyperthyroidism and ophthalmopathy.

The sequencing used peripheral blood mononuclear cells (PBMCs), collected at new diagnosis, from a patient treated with antithyroid drugs. These receptors all stem from a woman aged 18-29 years with Graves disease. Each CDR3 is given with its conserved first and last residue. The D gene is left open where the match is weak. A clone size is listed for some rows: how often the clone was seen (once, few, many), or a class if it is expanded.

TRBD2,TRBV7-2,many,TRBJ2-1,CASSLAGRERNEQFF,TGTGCCAGCAGCTTAGCGGGGCGGGAGAGGAATGAGCAGTTCTTC
.,TRBV6-2/TRBV6-3,.,TRBJ2-5,CASTHLYGRGETQYF,TGTGCCAGCACCCACCTTTACGGGCGGGGAGAGACCCAGTACTTC
.,TRBV9,many,TRBJ2-2,CASSGGLRAGELFF,TGTGCCAGCAGCGGCGGACTAAGGGCCGGGGAGCTGTTTTTT
.,TRBV5-1,many,TRBJ2-2,CASSPGTGELFF,TGCGCCAGCAGCCCCGGTACCGGGGAGCTGTTTTTT
.,TRBV28,many,TRBJ1-1,CASSLSGQFPKAFF,TGTGCCAGCAGTTTAAGCGGACAGTTTCCAAAGGCTTTCTTT
TRBD2,TRBV7-2,few,TRBJ2-2,CASSLLAGGPGTGTGELFF,TGTGCCAGCAGCTTATTGGCGGGAGGGCCAGGAACCGGGACCGGGGAGCTGTTTTTT
.,TRBV19,.,TRBJ2-1,CASSPLARSSYNEQFF,TGTGCCAGTAGTCCCCTAGCGAGGAGCTCCTACAATGAGCAGTTCTTC
.,TRBV5-1,few,TRBJ2-6,CASSLAEDFLGANVLTF,TGCGCCAGTTCATTAGCGGAGGACTTCCTCGGGGCCAACGTCCTGACTTTC
TRBD2,TRBV6-1,few,TRBJ2-6,CASSPRLAGAFPGANVLTF,TGTGCCAGCAGTCCAAGACTAGCGGGAGCGTTTCCTGGGGCCAACGTCCTGACTTTC
TRBD1,TRBV29-1,many,TRBJ1-2,CSVTGQGNYGYTF,TGCAGCGTGACGGGACAGGGGAACTATGGCTACACCTTC
TRBD2,TRBV20-1,.,TRBJ2-7,CSARDPAGRAEEQYF,TGCAGTGCTAGAGATCCCGCCGGGAGGGCGGAGGAGCAGTACTTC
TRBD1,TRBV28,many,TRBJ1-5,CASSSLTMLQGVSNQPQHF,TGTGCCAGCAGTTCGCTCACAATGCTACAGGGGGTTAGCAATCAGCCCCAGCATTTT
.,TRBV20-1,many,TRBJ2-1,CSVTPYNEQFF,TGCAGTGTGACGCCATACAATGAGCAGTTCTTC
.,TRBV6-5,.,TRBJ1-5,CTSSYPGYQPQHF,TGTACCAGCAGTTACCCAGGGTATCAGCCCCAGCATTTT
TRBD2,TRBV7-2,.,TRBJ2-1,CASSLAQPGLAGNEQFF,TGTGCCAGCAGCTTAGCGCAACCGGGACTAGCGGGGAACGAGCAGTTCTTC
.,TRBV9,many,TRBJ1-2,CASSVMWDGYTF,TGTGCCAGCAGCGTAATGTGGGATGGCTACACCTTC
.,TRBV2,many,TRBJ1-6,CASNSPGTENSPLHF,TGTGCCAGCAACTCGCCCGGGACTGAGAATTCACCCCTCCACTTT
.,TRBV10-2,.,TRBJ2-1,CASLQGHYNEQFF,TGCGCCAGCCTACAGGGACACTACAATGAGCAGTTCTTC
.,TRBV24-1,.,TRBJ2-1,CATSDFWGTVSNEQFF,TGTGCCACCAGTGATTTTTGGGGGACTGTATCCAATGAGCAGTTCTTC
.,TRBV6-1,few,TRBJ2-2,CASSRQGGGELFF,TGTGCCAGCAGCCGACAGGGAGGCGGGGAGCTGTTTTTT
.,TRBV4-3,many,TRBJ2-1,CASSQERGRVNNEQFF,TGCGCCAGCAGCCAAGAGCGTGGCAGGGTTAACAATGAGCAGTTCTTC
.,TRBV30,.,TRBJ1-1,CAWRRGNTEAFF,TGTGCCTGGAGACGGGGGAACACTGAAGCTTTCTTT
TRBD2,TRBV12-3/TRBV12-4,many,TRBJ2-5,CASSLQRLAFKETQYF,TGTGCCAGCAGTCTACAACGACTAGCGTTCAAAGAGACCCAGTACTTC
TRBD1,TRBV12-3/TRBV12-4,many,TRBJ1-2,CASSTGGANYGYTF,TGTGCCAGCAGTACAGGGGGCGCGAACTATGGCTACACCTTC
.,TRBV20-1,many,TRBJ2-2,CSASGHLNTGELFF,TGCAGTGCTTCTGGACATTTGAACACCGGGGAGCTGTTTTTT
TRBD1,TRBV5-6,many,TRBJ1-1,CASSPTGEATEAFF,TGTGCCAGCAGCCCGACAGGGGAGGCCACTGAAGCTTTCTTT
.,TRBV4-1,few,TRBJ2-1,CASSQARGSNNEQFF,TGCGCCAGCAGCCAAGCAAGGGGGTCGAACAATGAGCAGTTCTTC
.,TRBV19,many,TRBJ1-1,CASSIGAASRAEAFF,TGTGCCAGTAGTATAGGGGCAGCGTCACGCGCTGAAGCTTTCTTT
.,TRBV2,many,TRBJ1-1,CASRDGQILSEAFF,TGTGCCAGCAGGGACGGACAGATACTCTCTGAAGCTTTCTTT
.,TRBV4-1,few,TRBJ2-3,CASSQEQYTDTQYF,TGCGCCAGCAGCCAAGAGCAATACACAGATACGCAGTATTTT
.,TRBV7-3,.,TRBJ2-5,CASSLGGPQETQYF,TGTGCCAGCAGCTTGGGGGGGCCCCAAGAGACCCAGTACTTC
.,TRBV5-1,many,TRBJ2-3,CASSLGGHRSTDTQYF,TGCGCCAGCAGCTTGGGGGGTCACAGGTCCACAGATACGCAGTATTTT
.,TRBV13,many,TRBJ2-7,CASSLVVGTNYEQYF,TGTGCCAGCAGCTTAGTTGTAGGGACGAATTACGAGCAGTACTTC
.,TRBV28,many,TRBJ1-6,CASSPKGLDPSLHF,TGTGCCAGCAGTCCGAAAGGACTTGATCCATCCCTCCACTTT
TRBD2,TRBV14,few,TRBJ2-1,CASSPPAGTSTTDEQFF,TGTGCCAGCAGCCCCCCCGCCGGGACTAGCACCACGGATGAGCAGTTCTTC
.,TRBV14,few,TRBJ2-1,CASSRISSGEQFF,TGTGCCAGCAGCCGAATATCGTCCGGTGAGCAGTTCTTC
TRBD2,TRBV4-1,few,TRBJ2-1,CASSHPGLAGFNEQFF,TGCGCCAGCAGCCACCCCGGACTAGCGGGGTTCAATGAGCAGTTCTTC
.,TRBV19,.,TRBJ1-3,CASSVGGILTYGNTIYF,TGTGCCAGTAGTGTTGGCGGGATTCTTACTTACGGAAACACCATATATTTT
.,TRBV12-3/TRBV12-4,many,TRBJ1-1,CASSWVDTEAFF,TGTGCCAGCAGTTGGGTGGACACTGAAGCTTTCTTT
TRBD1,TRBV20-1,many,TRBJ1-1,CSAGGGRGGIEAFF,TGCAGTGCCGGAGGGGGCAGGGGGGGAATTGAAGCTTTCTTT
TRBD1,TRBV7-9,few,TRBJ1-1,CASSSRQGMMNTEAFF,TGTGCCAGCAGCTCTAGACAGGGGATGATGAACACTGAAGCTTTCTTT
.,TRBV7-9,few,TRBJ1-2,CASTWGNGGYTF,TGTGCCAGCACCTGGGGGAATGGGGGCTACACCTTC
.,TRBV14,many,TRBJ2-1,CASSQRGTNEQFF,TGTGCCAGCAGCCAAAGGGGAACCAATGAGCAGTTCTTC
.,TRBV20-1,.,TRBJ2-3,CSVGASTDTQYF,TGCAGTGTCGGTGCTAGCACAGATACGCAGTATTTT
.,TRBV15,many,TRBJ2-3,CATSRVGLTDTQYF,TGTGCCACCAGCAGAGTAGGCCTCACAGATACGCAGTATTTT
TRBD2,TRBV5-1,few,TRBJ2-1,CASSLLGSAGGLNEQFF,TGCGCCAGCAGCTTGCTGGGGTCAGCGGGGGGGCTGAATGAGCAGTTCTTC
.,TRBV24-1,many,TRBJ1-5,CATSDADQPQHF,TGTGCCACCAGTGACGCCGATCAGCCCCAGCATTTT
TRBD1,TRBV12-3/TRBV12-4,many,TRBJ1-4,CASTSRDRGEKLFF,TGTGCCAGCACCTCACGGGACAGGGGTGAAAAACTGTTTTTT
.,TRBV2,many,TRBJ2-2,CASSETDGLNTGELFF,TGTGCCAGCAGTGAGACCGACGGCCTGAACACCGGGGAGCTGTTTTTT
.,TRBV27,.,TRBJ2-1,CASSLLIPTLSYNEQFF,TGTGCCAGCAGTTTACTAATCCCCACCCTCTCCTACAATGAGCAGTTCTTC
.,TRBV27,many,TRBJ1-1,CASSRVRQTEAFF,TGTGCCAGCAGTAGGGTCCGACAGACTGAAGCTTTCTTT
.,TRBV29-1,many,TRBJ2-5,CSVDGGIRETQYF,TGCAGCGTTGATGGAGGGATTAGGGAGACCCAGTACTTC
TRBD2,TRBV10-3,.,TRBJ2-7,CAISASSGRTYEQYF,TGTGCCATCAGCGCCTCTAGCGGGAGGACCTACGAGCAGTACTTC
TRBD2,TRBV15,.,TRBJ2-7,CATSRERGPRELAGDKYEQYF,TGTGCCACCAGCAGAGAGAGAGGCCCAAGGGAACTCGCGGGAGACAAGTACGAGCAGTACTTC
TRBD1,TRBV7-2,many,TRBJ1-6,CASSLYPGTGNSPLHF,TGTGCCAGCAGCTTATACCCCGGGACAGGGAATTCACCCCTCCACTTT